Listed below are T cell receptor beta chains from one sample, sequenced in a study of radiation and T cells in renal cell carcinoma. Sequencing was performed with immunoSEQ multiplex PCR; in TCRdb, only in-frame clones are kept and a portion is missing. The data show roughly 150,000 clones, approximately 88% seen once. The source material was blood, sampled from a patient whose treatment included radiotherapy and nephrectomy. These receptor sequences come from a woman aged 50 to 60 with renal cell carcinoma. Each CDR3 is given with its conserved first and last residue. A D gene is named only where the DNA matches it firmly. Size is omitted from some rows. Given values are once, few, many or a class for expanded clones.

J gene,V gene,D gene,clone size,CDR3 protein,CDR3 DNA
TRBJ2-2,TRBV19,NA,NA,CASSMEQGGIQTGELFF,TGTGCCAGTAGTATGGAACAGGGGGGGATTCAGACCGGGGAGCTGTTTTTT
TRBJ1-1,TRBV11-2,TRBD1,NA,CASSPDRGNTEAFF,TGTGCCAGCAGCCCCGACAGGGGCAACACTGAAGCTTTCTTT
TRBJ1-2,TRBV25-1,NA,NA,CASSEYRSGRNYGYTF,TGTGCCAGCAGTGAATATAGGTCAGGGAGAAACTATGGCTACACCTTC
TRBJ2-5,TRBV14,TRBD2,NA,CASSQVLAGTMVETQYF,TGTGCCAGCAGCCAAGTCTTAGCGGGGACGATGGTAGAGACCCAGTACTTC
TRBJ2-3,TRBV6-5,NA,NA,CASSYGSGGTDTQYF,TGTGCCAGCAGTTACGGTTCGGGGGGCACAGATACGCAGTATTTT
TRBJ1-1,TRBV6-5,NA,NA,CASSYGLRENTEAFF,TGTGCCAGCAGTTACGGGCTCAGGGAGAACACTGAAGCTTTCTTT
TRBJ2-7,TRBV6-5,TRBD1,NA,CASSPGTGAFYEQYF,TGTGCCAGCAGCCCCGGGACAGGGGCGTTCTACGAGCAGTACTTC
TRBJ1-5,TRBV21-1,NA,NA,CASIEPVTRDRERTHQPQHF,TGTGCCAGCATCGAACCTGTGACCCGGGACAGGGAAAGGACGCATCAGCCCCAGCATTTT
TRBJ1-5,TRBV5-1,TRBD1,NA,CASSWTGGAGQPQHF,TGCGCCAGCAGCTGGACAGGGGGCGCAGGGCAGCCCCAGCATTTT
TRBJ1-2,TRBV7-8,NA,NA,CASSPRAAAGYGYTF,TGTGCCAGCAGCCCCCGGGCCGCTGCGGGCTATGGCTACACCTTC
TRBJ1-1,TRBV5-1,NA,NA,CASSKWEAGRNTEAFF,TGCGCCAGCAGCAAGTGGGAGGCAGGGCGGAACACTGAAGCTTTCTTT
TRBJ1-4,TRBV7-9,TRBD1,few,CASSLGDRYNEKLFF,TGTGCCAGCAGCCTAGGGGACAGGTATAATGAAAAACTGTTTTTT
TRBJ2-5,TRBV21-1,NA,NA,CASPKDETGLEETQYF,TGTGCCAGTCCGAAAGATGAAACAGGGTTGGAAGAGACCCAGTACTTC
TRBJ2-5,TRBV18,NA,NA,CASSAIGADGETQYF,TGTGCCAGCTCAGCGATTGGGGCTGACGGGGAGACCCAGTACTTC
TRBJ2-7,TRBV7-9,NA,NA,CASSLGTGYEQYF,TGTGCCAGCAGCTTAGGCACCGGCTACGAGCAGTACTTC
TRBJ1-1,TRBV7-2,NA,NA,CASTLTVMNTEAFF,TGTGCCAGCACCTTGACAGTGATGAACACTGAAGCTTTCTTT
TRBJ2-7,TRBV6-1,NA,NA,CASSEALTEYF,TGTGCCAGCAGTGAAGCGCTGACGGAGTACTTC
TRBJ2-7,TRBV4-3,TRBD1,NA,CASSPWTGAGYEQYF,TGCGCCAGCAGCCCGTGGACAGGGGCCGGCTACGAGCAGTACTTC
TRBJ1-1,TRBV25-1,NA,few,CASMDRHMNTEAFF,TGTGCCAGCATGGACAGACACATGAACACTGAAGCTTTCTTT
TRBJ2-1,TRBV29-1,NA,NA,CSATGSAYNEQFF,TGCAGCGCTACGGGGTCGGCCTACAATGAGCAGTTCTTC
TRBJ1-5,TRBV2,NA,NA,CASSVMDQPQHF,TGTGCCAGCAGTGTTATGGATCAGCCCCAGCATTTT
TRBJ2-4,TRBV11-2,NA,NA,CASSLVNIQYF,TGTGCCAGCAGCTTGGTAAACATTCAGTACTTC
TRBJ1-3,TRBV25-1,TRBD1,once,CASTPARDRGTGNTIYF,TGTGCCAGCACCCCAGCTCGGGACAGGGGAACTGGAAACACCATATATTTT
TRBJ1-2,TRBV5-5,NA,NA,CASSLDGHDGYTF,TGTGCCAGCAGCTTGGATGGACATGATGGCTACACCTTC
TRBJ1-6,TRBV5-1,NA,NA,CASSLAGLSPSSYNSPLHF,TGCGCCAGCAGCTTGGCCGGGCTATCCCCAAGCTCCTATAATTCACCCCTCCACTTT
TRBJ2-5,TRBV7-9,NA,once,CASSSRDASRETQYF,TGTGCCAGCAGCAGCCGGGACGCCTCCCGGGAGACCCAGTACTTC
TRBJ1-1,TRBV6-1,NA,few,CASSEVGTAFF,TGTGCCAGCAGTGAAGTGGGAACGGCTTTCTTT
TRBJ2-2,TRBV4-1,NA,few,CASSQTGTLLSNTGELFF,TGCGCCAGCAGCCAGACCGGGACCCTCCTCTCGAACACCGGGGAGCTGTTTTTT
TRBJ1-5,TRBV7-8,NA,once,CASSLTPRGSNQPQHF,TGTGCCAGCAGCTTAACCCCCAGAGGAAGCAATCAGCCCCAGCATTTT
TRBJ2-3,TRBV2,NA,NA,CASSELDNTDTQYF,TGTGCCAGCAGCGAGTTGGACAACACAGATACGCAGTATTTT
TRBJ2-7,TRBV19,TRBD2,NA,CASSLRTSGGREQYF,TGTGCCAGTAGTCTTAGGACTAGCGGGGGCCGCGAGCAGTACTTC
TRBJ1-1,TRBV2,TRBD1,once,CASRGQGATEAFF,TGTGCCAGCAGGGGACAGGGGGCCACTGAAGCTTTCTTT
TRBJ1-1,TRBV18,NA,NA,CASSPEGLGRFVF,TGTGCCAGCTCACCGGAGGGTTTGGGTAGATTTGTCTTT
TRBJ2-5,TRBV5-1,NA,NA,CASSLGPGGQETQYF,TGCGCCAGCAGCTTGGGGCCCGGGGGCCAAGAGACCCAGTACTTC
TRBJ2-7,TRBV19,NA,NA,CASSPGLPYEQYF,TGTGCCAGTAGTCCGGGACTTCCCTACGAGCAGTACTTC
TRBJ2-2,TRBV30,NA,few,CAWSLGSGELFF,TGTGCCTGGAGTCTGGGGTCCGGGGAGCTGTTTTTT
TRBJ2-2,TRBV6-5,TRBD1,NA,CASKRDRANTGELFF,TGTGCCAGCAAACGGGACAGGGCGAACACCGGGGAGCTGTTTTTT
TRBJ2-7,TRBV11-2,TRBD1,NA,CASSSGTGGSYEQYF,TGTGCCAGCAGCTCGGGGACAGGGGGCTCCTACGAGCAGTACTTC
TRBJ1-3,TRBV19,NA,NA,CASSIGGPGNTIYF,TGTGCCAGTAGTATAGGGGGGCCTGGAAACACCATATATTTT
TRBJ2-1,TRBV5-6,NA,NA,CASSPTGSYNEQFF,TGTGCCAGCAGCCCGACTGGATCCTACAATGAGCAGTTCTTC
TRBJ2-5,TRBV12-5,NA,NA,CASGLTLGEETQYF,TGTGCTAGTGGTTTGACCCTAGGGGAAGAGACCCAGTACTTC
TRBJ2-6,TRBV10-3,TRBD2,NA,CAISDGSGGASGANVLTF,TGTGCCATCAGTGATGGAAGCGGGGGGGCCTCGGGGGCCAACGTCCTGACTTTC
TRBJ1-1,TRBV18,NA,few,CASSPNGGGNTEAFF,TGTGCCAGCTCACCAAATGGGGGCGGGAACACTGAAGCTTTCTTT
TRBJ2-4,TRBV7-3,NA,NA,CASTKNQGVAKNIQYF,TGTGCCAGCACCAAGAACCAAGGGGTAGCCAAAAACATTCAGTACTTC
TRBJ1-4,TRBV5-8,NA,NA,CASRGSPGHIEKLFF,TGTGCCAGCAGAGGCTCGCCGGGACACATTGAAAAACTGTTTTTT
TRBJ1-2,TRBV25-1,NA,NA,CATGDTFSDYGYTF,TGTGCCACCGGAGACACATTTTCAGACTATGGCTACACCTTC
TRBJ2-5,TRBV7-9,NA,NA,CASSLATQETQYF,TGTGCCAGCAGCTTAGCAACCCAAGAGACCCAGTACTTC
TRBJ1-5,TRBV4-1,NA,few,CASSPSEESGHQDQPQHF,TGCGCCAGCAGCCCGTCCGAGGAGTCGGGACACCAAGATCAGCCCCAGCATTTT
TRBJ2-7,TRBV7-2,NA,once,CASTPRVTGIYEQYF,TGTGCCAGCACCCCCCGGGTAACGGGGATATACGAGCAGTACTTC
TRBJ1-1,TRBV7-9,NA,NA,CASSPFRGTEAFF,TGTGCCAGCAGCCCCTTCAGGGGCACTGAAGCTTTCTTT
TRBJ1-1,TRBV6-1,NA,NA,CASSESLGITEAFF,TGTGCCAGCAGTGAGAGTTTGGGCATCACTGAAGCTTTCTTT
TRBJ2-7,TRBV4-2,TRBD1,NA,CASSQAGGQSYEQYF,TGTGCCAGCAGCCAAGCAGGGGGCCAATCCTACGAGCAGTACTTC
TRBJ2-5,TRBV7-8,NA,NA,CASSLVQGRQETQYF,TGTGCCAGCAGCTTAGTACAGGGAAGGCAAGAGACCCAGTACTTC
TRBJ2-5,TRBV29-1,NA,NA,CSVGDTSGETQYF,TGCAGCGTTGGGGACACAAGCGGGGAGACCCAGTACTTC
TRBJ1-5,TRBV6-1,NA,once,CASSEAYTQPQHF,TGTGCCAGCAGTGAAGCGTATACACAGCCCCAGCATTTT
TRBJ1-4,TRBV19,NA,NA,CASSKTEDNEKLFF,TGTGCCAGTAGTAAGACCGAAGATAATGAAAAACTGTTTTTT
TRBJ1-5,TRBV29-1,NA,NA,CSVAGPNQPRHF,TGCAGCGTGGCAGGGCCCAATCAGCCCCGGCATTTT
TRBJ2-7,TRBV6-6,NA,once,CASSHGLVYEQYF,TGTGCCAGCAGCCACGGACTTGTCTACGAGCAGTACTTC
TRBJ2-7,TRBV19,TRBD1,NA,CASSRPAGTGSYEQYF,TGTGCCAGTAGCCGCCCGGCCGGGACAGGGTCCTACGAGCAGTACTTC